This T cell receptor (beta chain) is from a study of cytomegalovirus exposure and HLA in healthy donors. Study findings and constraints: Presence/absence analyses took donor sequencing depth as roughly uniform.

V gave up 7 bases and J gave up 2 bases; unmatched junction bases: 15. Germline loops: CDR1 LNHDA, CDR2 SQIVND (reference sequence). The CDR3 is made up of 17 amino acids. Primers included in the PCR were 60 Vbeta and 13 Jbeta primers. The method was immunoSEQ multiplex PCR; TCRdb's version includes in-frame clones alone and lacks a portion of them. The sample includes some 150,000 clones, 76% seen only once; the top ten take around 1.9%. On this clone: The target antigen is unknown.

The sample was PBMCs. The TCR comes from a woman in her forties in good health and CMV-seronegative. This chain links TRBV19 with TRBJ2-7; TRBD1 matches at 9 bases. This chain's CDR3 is CASTFGTGGSIPYEQYF. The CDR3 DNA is TGTGCCAGTACTTTCGGTACAGGGGGCTCTATTCCCTACGAGCAGTACTTC.